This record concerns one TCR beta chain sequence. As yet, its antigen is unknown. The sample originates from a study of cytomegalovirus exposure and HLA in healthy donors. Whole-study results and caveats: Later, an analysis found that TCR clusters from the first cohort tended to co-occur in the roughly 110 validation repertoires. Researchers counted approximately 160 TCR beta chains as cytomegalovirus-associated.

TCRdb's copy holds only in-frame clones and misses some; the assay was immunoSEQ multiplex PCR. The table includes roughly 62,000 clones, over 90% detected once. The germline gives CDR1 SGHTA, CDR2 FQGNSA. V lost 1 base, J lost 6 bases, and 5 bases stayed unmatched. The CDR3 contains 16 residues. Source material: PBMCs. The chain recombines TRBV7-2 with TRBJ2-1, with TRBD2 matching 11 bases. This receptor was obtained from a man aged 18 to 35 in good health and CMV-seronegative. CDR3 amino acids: CASSLVSGRALNEQFF. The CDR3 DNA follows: TGTGCCAGCAGCTTAGTTAGCGGGAGGGCCCTCAATGAGCAGTTCTTC.